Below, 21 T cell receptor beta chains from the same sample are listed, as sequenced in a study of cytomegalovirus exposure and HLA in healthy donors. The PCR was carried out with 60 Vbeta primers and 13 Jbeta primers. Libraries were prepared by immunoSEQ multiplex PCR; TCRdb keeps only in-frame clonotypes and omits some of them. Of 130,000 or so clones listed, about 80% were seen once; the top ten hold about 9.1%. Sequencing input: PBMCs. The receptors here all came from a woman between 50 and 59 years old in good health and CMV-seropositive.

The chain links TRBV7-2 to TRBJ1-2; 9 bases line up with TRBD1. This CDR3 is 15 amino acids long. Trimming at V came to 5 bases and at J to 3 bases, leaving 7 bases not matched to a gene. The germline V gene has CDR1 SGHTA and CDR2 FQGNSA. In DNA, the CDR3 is TGTGCCAGCAGCCATCGGACAGGGGCCGACTATGGCTACACCTTC. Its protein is CASSHRTGADYGYTF.

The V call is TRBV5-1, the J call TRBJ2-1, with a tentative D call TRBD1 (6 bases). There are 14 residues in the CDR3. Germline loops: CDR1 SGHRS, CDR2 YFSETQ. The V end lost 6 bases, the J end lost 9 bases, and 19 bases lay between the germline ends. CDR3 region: CASTARDTGSEQFF. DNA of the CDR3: TGCGCCAGCACCGCCCGGGACACGGGGAGTGAGCAGTTCTTC.

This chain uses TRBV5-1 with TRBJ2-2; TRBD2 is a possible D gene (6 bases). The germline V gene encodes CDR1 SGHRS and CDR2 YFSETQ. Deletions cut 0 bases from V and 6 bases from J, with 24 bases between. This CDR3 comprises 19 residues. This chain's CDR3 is CASSLEMTDRGLYSGELFF. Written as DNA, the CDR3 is TGCGCCAGCAGCTTGGAAATGACAGACCGGGGGTTGTATTCCGGGGAGCTGTTTTTT.

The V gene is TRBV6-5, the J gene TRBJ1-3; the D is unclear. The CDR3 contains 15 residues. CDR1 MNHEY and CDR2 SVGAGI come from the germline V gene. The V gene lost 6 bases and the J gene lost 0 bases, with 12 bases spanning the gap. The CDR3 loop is CASRRGSHSGNTIYF. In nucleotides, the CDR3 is TGTGCCAGCAGACGGGGTTCCCACTCTGGAAACACCATATATTTT.

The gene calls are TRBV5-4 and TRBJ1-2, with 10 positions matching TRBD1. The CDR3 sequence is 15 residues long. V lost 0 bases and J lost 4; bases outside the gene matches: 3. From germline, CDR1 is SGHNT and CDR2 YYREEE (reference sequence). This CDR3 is CASSLEDRGTYGYTF. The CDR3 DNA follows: TGTGCCAGCAGCTTGGAGGACAGGGGGACCTATGGCTACACCTTC.

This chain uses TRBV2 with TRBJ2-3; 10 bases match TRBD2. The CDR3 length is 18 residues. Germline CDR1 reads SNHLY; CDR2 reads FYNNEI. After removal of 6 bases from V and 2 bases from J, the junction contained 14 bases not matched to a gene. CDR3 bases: TGTGCCAGCAGCGCCGATGGCTTGCTAGCGGGGGTCACAGATACGCAGTATTTT. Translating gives CASSADGLLAGVTDTQYF.

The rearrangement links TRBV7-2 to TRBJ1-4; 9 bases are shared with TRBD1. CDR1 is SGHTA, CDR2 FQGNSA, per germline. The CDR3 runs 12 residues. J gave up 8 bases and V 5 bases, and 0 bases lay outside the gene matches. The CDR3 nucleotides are TGTGCCAGCAGCGGACAGGGGGAAAAACTGTTTTTT. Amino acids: CASSGQGEKLFF.

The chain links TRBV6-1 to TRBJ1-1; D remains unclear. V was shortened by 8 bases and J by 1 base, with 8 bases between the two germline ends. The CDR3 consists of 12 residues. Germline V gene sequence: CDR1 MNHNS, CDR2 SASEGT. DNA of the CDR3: TGTGCCAGCTGCGAGGGGAACACTGAAGCTTTCTTT. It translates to CASCEGNTEAFF.

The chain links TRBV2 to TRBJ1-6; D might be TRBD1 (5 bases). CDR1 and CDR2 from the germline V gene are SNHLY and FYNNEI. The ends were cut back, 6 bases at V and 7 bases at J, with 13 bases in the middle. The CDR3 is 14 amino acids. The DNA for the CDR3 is TGTGCCAGCAGCCAATCCGGGGGAAATTCACCCCTCCACTTT. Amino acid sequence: CASSQSGGNSPLHF.

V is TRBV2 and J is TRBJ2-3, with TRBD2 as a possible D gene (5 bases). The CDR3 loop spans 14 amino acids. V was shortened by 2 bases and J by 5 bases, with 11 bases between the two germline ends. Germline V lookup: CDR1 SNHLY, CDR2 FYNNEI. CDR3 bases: TGTGCCAGCAGTGAAAGGCTAGCTGGAGATACGCAGTATTTT. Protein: CASSERLAGDTQYF.

DNA for the CDR3: TGTGCCAGCAGCTACAGAAATACGCAGTATTTT. Protein sequence: CASSYRNTQYF. The chain recombines TRBV7-9 with TRBJ2-3; D gene uncertain. The CDR3 sequence is 11 residues long. Germline V gene sequence: CDR1 SEHNR, CDR2 FQNEAQ (reference sequence). V was trimmed by 4 bases and J by 7 bases, leaving 6 bases between them.

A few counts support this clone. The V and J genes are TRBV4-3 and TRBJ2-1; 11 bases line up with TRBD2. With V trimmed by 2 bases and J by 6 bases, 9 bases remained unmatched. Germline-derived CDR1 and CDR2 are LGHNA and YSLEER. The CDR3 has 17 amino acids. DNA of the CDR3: TGCGCCAGCAGCCAACCCGGGACTAGCGGTCAAGGCAATGAGCAGTTCTTC. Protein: CASSQPGTSGQGNEQFF.

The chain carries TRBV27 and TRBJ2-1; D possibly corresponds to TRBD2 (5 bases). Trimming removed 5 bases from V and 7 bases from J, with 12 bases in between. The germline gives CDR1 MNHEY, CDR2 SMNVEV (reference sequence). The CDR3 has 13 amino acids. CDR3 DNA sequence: TGTGCCAGCAGTACCTTGCGCGGGAATGAGCAGTTCTTC. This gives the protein CASSTLRGNEQFF.

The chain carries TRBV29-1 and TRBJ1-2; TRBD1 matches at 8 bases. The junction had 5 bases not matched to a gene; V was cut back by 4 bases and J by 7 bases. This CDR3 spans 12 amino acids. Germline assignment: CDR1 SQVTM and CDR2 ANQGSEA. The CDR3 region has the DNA TGCAGCGTTGGTCAGGGGGCGGGTGGCTACACCTTC. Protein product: CSVGQGAGGYTF.

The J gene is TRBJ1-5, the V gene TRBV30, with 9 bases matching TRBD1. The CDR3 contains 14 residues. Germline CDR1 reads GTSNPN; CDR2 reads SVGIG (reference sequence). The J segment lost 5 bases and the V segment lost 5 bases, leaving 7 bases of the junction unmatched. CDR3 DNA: TGTGCCTGGCCCCAGGGACAGGGCTATCAGCCCCAGCATTTT. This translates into CAWPQGQGYQPQHF. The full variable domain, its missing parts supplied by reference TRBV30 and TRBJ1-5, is SQTIHQWPATLVQPVGSPLSLECTVEGTSNPNLYWYRQAAGRGLQLLFYSVGIGQISSEVPQNLSASRPQDRQFILSSKKLLLSDSGFYLCAWPQGQGYQPQHFGDGTRLSIL.

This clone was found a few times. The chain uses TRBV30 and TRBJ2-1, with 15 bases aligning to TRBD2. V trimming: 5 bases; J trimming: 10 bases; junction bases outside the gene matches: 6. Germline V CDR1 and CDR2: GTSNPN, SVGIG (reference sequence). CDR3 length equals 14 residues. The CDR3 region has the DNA TGTGCCTGGTCGACCGGGACTAGCGGGAGGGAGCAGTTCTTC. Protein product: CAWSTGTSGREQFF.

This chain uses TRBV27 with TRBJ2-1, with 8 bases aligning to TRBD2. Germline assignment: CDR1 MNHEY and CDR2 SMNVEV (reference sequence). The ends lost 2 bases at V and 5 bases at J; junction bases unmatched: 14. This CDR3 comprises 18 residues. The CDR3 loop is CASSLRGLAGQPNNEQFF. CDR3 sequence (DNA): TGTGCCAGCAGTTTACGAGGGCTAGCGGGCCAACCAAACAATGAGCAGTTCTTC.

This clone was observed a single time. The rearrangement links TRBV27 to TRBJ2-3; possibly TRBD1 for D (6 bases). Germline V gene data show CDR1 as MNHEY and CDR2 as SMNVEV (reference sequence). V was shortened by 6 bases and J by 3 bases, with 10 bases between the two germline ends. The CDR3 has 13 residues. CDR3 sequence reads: CASSLRGTDTQYF. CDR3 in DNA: TGTGCCAGCAGCCTAAGGGGGACAGATACGCAGTATTTT.

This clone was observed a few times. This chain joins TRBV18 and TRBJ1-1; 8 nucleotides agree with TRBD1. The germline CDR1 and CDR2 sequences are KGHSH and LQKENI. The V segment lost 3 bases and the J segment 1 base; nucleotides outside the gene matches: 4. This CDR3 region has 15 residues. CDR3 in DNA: TGTGCCAGCTCACCGAACGGACAGGGGAACACTGAAGCTTTCTTT. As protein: CASSPNGQGNTEAFF.

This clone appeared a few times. CDR3 sequence reads: CASSETDSRGTEAFF. DNA of the CDR3: TGTGCCAGCAGTGAAACGGACAGTCGCGGCACTGAAGCTTTCTTT. The chain combines TRBV6-1 with TRBJ1-1, with D perhaps TRBD1 (6 bases). The CDR3 is made up of 15 amino acids. Trimming removed 2 bases at V and 4 bases at J, with 14 bases between. Germline V CDR1 and CDR2: MNHNS, SASEGT.

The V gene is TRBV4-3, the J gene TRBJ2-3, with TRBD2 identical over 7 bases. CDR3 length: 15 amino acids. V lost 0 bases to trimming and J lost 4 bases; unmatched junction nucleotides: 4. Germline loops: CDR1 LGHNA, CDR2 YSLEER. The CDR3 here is CASSQDREGADTQYF. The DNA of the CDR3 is TGCGCCAGCAGCCAAGATAGGGAGGGAGCAGATACGCAGTATTTT.